The clone carrying this T cell receptor (beta chain) was found a few times. Isolating PBMCs gave at least 6 million of these cells per sample. The sample comes from a study of blood T cells in healthy people across ages. Primers used in a second PCR of roughly 6 to 12 cycles were a sample-barcoded 5' primer and a J-beta primer mix. Sequencing recovered at least 2.5 million CDR3-containing paired-end reads from each sample. TCRdb re-derived calls from the 5' RACE reads in MiXCR, one entry per CDR3 protein. The table has fewer than 800,000 distinct CDR3 sequences, around 45% seen once. Germline CDR1 DFQATT, CDR2 SNEGSKA (reference sequence). This CDR3 has 17 residues. Trimming shortened V by 2 bases and J by 0 bases, and 17 bases separated the two germline ends.

What was sequenced was blood. The TCR sequence derives from a woman aged 60 to 75 in good health. The J gene is TRBJ2-1, the V gene TRBV20-1; D remains unclear. The CDR3 DNA is TGCAGTGCTAGACGGTACGCAGGTTTAAGCTCCTACAATGAGCAGTTCTTC. Translated: CSARRYAGLSSYNEQFF.